This entry lists 7 T cell receptor beta chains sequenced from one sample in a study of T cell responses to AZD1222 COVID-19 vaccine. The data were produced by immunoSEQ multiplex PCR, yet TCRdb's version contains in-frame clones alone and is incomplete. The table has 100,000 to 150,000 clones, 80% to 90% seen once. Source: peripheral blood, taken on day 0 of AZD1222 vaccination. These receptors came from an adult in good health.

J is TRBJ2-7 and V is TRBV18, with 11 bases lining up with TRBD1. CDR3 length equals 13 residues. Germline V gene data show CDR1 as KGHSH and CDR2 as LQKENI. V trimming: 10 bases; J trimming: 6 bases; junction bases outside the gene matches: 8. The CDR3 here is CATAGGQGVEQYF. In DNA, the CDR3 is TGTGCCACCGCCGGGGGACAGGGGGTCGAGCAGTACTTC.

V is TRBV7-3 and J is TRBJ2-3, with TRBD2 identical over 11 bases. Germline CDR1 and CDR2: SGHTA and FQGTGA. This CDR3 spans 16 amino acids. The junction had 4 bases not matched to a gene; V was cut back by 0 bases and J by 5 bases. CDR3 DNA sequence: TGTGCCAGCAGCTTAACAGGGCTAGCGGGGGGAGATACGCAGTATTTT. It yields the protein CASSLTGLAGGDTQYF.

CDR3 nucleotide sequence: TGTGCCAGCAGGCCCGGGACGGCTGGAAACACCATATATTTT. The encoded protein is CASRPGTAGNTIYF. V is TRBV6-8 and J is TRBJ1-3; D may be TRBD1 (5 bases). This CDR3 region has 14 residues. The V gene lost 6 bases and the J gene lost 2 bases, with 11 bases spanning the gap. Germline CDR1 reads MNHGY; CDR2 reads SAAAGT.

This chain links TRBV21-1 with TRBJ1-5. TRBV21-1 is recorded as a pseudogene. The CDR3 consists of 14 residues. This chain's CDR3 is CASSKEGRNQPQHF. CDR3 DNA: TGTGCCAGCAGCAAAGAGGGGAGGAATCAGCCCCAGCATTTT.

V is TRBV27 and J is TRBJ2-3; D is unresolved. Trimming cost V 6 bases and J 1 base, with 8 bases left between them. CDR3 length equals 13 residues. Germline V gene data show CDR1 as MNHEY and CDR2 as SMNVEV (reference sequence). In DNA, the CDR3 is TGTGCCAGCAGGTTGGTACGCACAGATACGCAGTATTTT. Its translation is CASRLVRTDTQYF.

This clone was observed many times. CDR3 residues: CASSLTGQSYEQYF. CDR3 in DNA: TGCGCCAGCAGCTTAACGGGACAGTCCTACGAGCAGTACTTC. V is TRBV5-1 and J is TRBJ2-7; TRBD1 matches 7 bases. This CDR3 spans 14 amino acids. Germline V gene data show CDR1 as SGHRS and CDR2 as YFSETQ. J lost 1 base, V lost 2 bases, and 3 bases had no gene match.

This chain uses TRBV19 with TRBJ1-1, with 8 bases fitting TRBD1. The CDR3 runs to 14 residues. The V gene's germline CDR1 is LNHDA and CDR2 SQIVND (reference sequence). V lost 4 bases and J lost 5; bases outside the gene matches: 6. CDR3: CASSTEQGGTEAFF. CDR3 nucleotide sequence: TGTGCCAGTAGTACGGAACAGGGGGGGACTGAAGCTTTCTTT.